Reported below is one T cell receptor beta chain. This sample is part of a study of blood T cell repertoires in COVID-19. Using immunoSEQ multiplex PCR, the repertoire was profiled, and TCRdb retains in-frame clones only, with some absent. This table has about 340,000 clones, 75% to 90% appearing once. CDR1 is SQVTM and CDR2 is ANQGSEA in the germline V gene. Trimming at V came to 2 bases and at J to 3 bases, leaving 5 bases not matched to a gene. This CDR3 is built from 14 residues. V is TRBV29-1 and J is TRBJ2-7; 9 bases match TRBD1. The source material was peripheral blood. This clonotype was obtained from a woman in her sixties or seventies with COVID-19, enrolled during active disease. This CDR3 reads CSVELDRGGYEQYF. The CDR3, as DNA: TGCAGCGTTGAACTGGACAGGGGAGGCTACGAGCAGTACTTC.